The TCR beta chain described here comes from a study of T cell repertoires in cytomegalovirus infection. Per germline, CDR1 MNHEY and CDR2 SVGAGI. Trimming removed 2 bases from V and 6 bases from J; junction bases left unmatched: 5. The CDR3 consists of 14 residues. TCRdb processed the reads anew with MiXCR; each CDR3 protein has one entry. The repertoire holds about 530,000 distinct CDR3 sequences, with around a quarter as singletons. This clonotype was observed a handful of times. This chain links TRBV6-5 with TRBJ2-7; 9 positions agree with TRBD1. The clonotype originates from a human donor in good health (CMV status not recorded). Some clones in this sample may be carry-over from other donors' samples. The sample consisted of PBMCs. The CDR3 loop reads CASSYVGTGTEQYF. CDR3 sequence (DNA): TGTGCCAGCAGTTACGTCGGGACAGGGACCGAGCAGTACTTC.